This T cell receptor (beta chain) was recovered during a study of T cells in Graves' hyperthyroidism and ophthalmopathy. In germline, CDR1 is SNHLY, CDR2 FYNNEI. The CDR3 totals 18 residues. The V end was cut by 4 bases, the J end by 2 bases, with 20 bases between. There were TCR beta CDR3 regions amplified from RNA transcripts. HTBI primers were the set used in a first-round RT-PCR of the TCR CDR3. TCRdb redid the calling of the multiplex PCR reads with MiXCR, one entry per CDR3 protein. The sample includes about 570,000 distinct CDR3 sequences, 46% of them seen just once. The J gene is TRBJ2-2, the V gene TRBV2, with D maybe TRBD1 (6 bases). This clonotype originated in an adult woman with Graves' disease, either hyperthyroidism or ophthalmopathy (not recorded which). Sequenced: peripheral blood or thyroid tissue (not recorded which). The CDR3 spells CASSVNWDIRGNTGELFF. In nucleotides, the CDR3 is TGTGCCAGCAGTGTCAATTGGGACATCAGGGGAAACACCGGGGAGCTGTTTTTT.